This T cell receptor beta chain is from a study of T cells in Graves' hyperthyroidism and ophthalmopathy. This CDR3 is 13 amino acids long. The germline CDR1 and CDR2 sequences are MGHRA and YSYEKL. V lost 1 base, J lost 5 bases, and 9 bases lay in between. There were TCR beta CDR3 regions amplified from RNA transcripts. First-round RT-PCR targeting the TCR CDR3 was performed with the HTBI primer set. TCRdb re-derived calls from the multiplex PCR reads in MiXCR, one entry per CDR3 protein. The sample lists approximately 370,000 distinct CDR3 sequences; 17% were seen once. Findings of the study overall: Stable hyperthyroidism was separated from ophthalmopathy by a model based on 13 V-J features. Model output signaled ophthalmopathy a median approximately 6 months ahead of onset.

This clonotype was counted at least ten times. The antigen remains unidentified. The gene calls are TRBV4-1 and TRBJ2-7; a weak D match, TRBD1 (5 bases). The TCR originated in a woman aged 25 to 39 with Graves' hyperthyroidism that later progressed to Graves' ophthalmopathy. Sequencing input: blood. Written as DNA, the CDR3 is TGCGCCAGCAGCCAAGTAAAAGGGGACGAGCAGTACTTC. It yields the protein CASSQVKGDEQYF.